Described below is a single T cell receptor (beta chain) sequence and its context. Its antigen has not been determined. No much larger clone exists at a distance of one base, and base qualities are not known. This specimen comes from a study of blood T cell repertoires in COVID-19 (dated by TCRdb to 2020 to 2022). Context from the whole study: Collaborator samples came from the United States, Italy and Spain and covered acute and convalescent phases of COVID-19. The repertoires were released in a freely available public database meant as a resource for research on the immune response to SARS-CoV-2. Where available, HLA class I and class II types were obtained from metadata supplied by the sample provider rather than from assay-based typing. The prospective study material was composed of cDNA or gDNA derived from T cells, B-cell-depleted T cells, or PBMCs. The sample metadata nearly always contained a de-identified subject ID, COVID-19 status, age in years and sex. The samples were drawn from two sources: the first 160 participants of the ongoing ImmuneRACE study, and 950 to 1,500 subjects contributed by 6 global collaborators. Subjects who had been exposed to COVID-19, were actively infected with it, or had recovered from it provided the deeply sampled blood TCRbeta repertoires that made up the dataset. General findings and caveats noted by the study authors: How much clinical and demographic metadata was included differed by source and by participant, and the metadata was provided uncurated.

TCRbeta CDR3 regions were amplified from genomic DNA using the immunoSEQ Assay, a bias-controlled multiplex PCR. On the authors' methods: The number of nucleated cells in each sample was estimated by amplification of reference gene primers within the assay. To quantify the absolute abundance of each unique TCRbeta CDR3 rearrangement, sequence reads were collapsed and filtered. For each sample, productive Simpson clonality was calculated as the square root of Simpson's diversity index over productive rearrangements. TCRdb took this table from immuneACCESS and kept in-frame rearrangements with V and J called. Such tables lack part of the clones; where checked against another copy, unresolved V genes explain under half of the gap, and the rest is unexplained. The V and J calls and clone size come from that table; D and trimming were worked out from the DNA. In all, the sample holds around 64,000 clones, and roughly 87% of those were seen once. The ten largest clones take up 5.1% of the sample.

V is pared back by 8 bases and J by 3 bases, with 10 bases lying between the germline termini. There are 11 amino acids in the CDR3, from cysteine to phenylalanine inclusive. The entry retains the CDR3 DNA only, 33 bases that are in frame from base 1. Looking up the germline V gene (reference sequence) yields CDR1 GTSNPN and CDR2 SVGIG. Whole blood was collected in K2EDTA tubes by collaborating institutions according to the institutions' own protocols. Collaborator samples were shipped for TCRbeta analysis as frozen whole blood, isolated PBMCs, or DNA extracted from either sample type. The receptor comes from an elderly man in a cohort sampled during active COVID-19. The specimen was peripheral blood. The chain joins TRBV30 to TRBJ1-2; the D gene identity is not certain. This receptor carries the CDR3 CALGRDYGYTF. The DNA sequence is as follows: TGTGCCCTAGGGCGGGACTATGGCTACACCTTC.